One and the same sample provided the 14 T cell receptor beta chains below, sequenced in a study of T cell responses to AZD1222 COVID-19 vaccine. Profiled with immunoSEQ multiplex PCR; TCRdb holds only in-frame clones, not every one. This table holds over 110,000 clones, 80% to 95% found once. Here the sequenced sample was peripheral blood, taken on day 0 of AZD1222 vaccination. All receptors come from an adult in good health.

The J gene is TRBJ2-5, the V gene TRBV9, with 8 bases fitting TRBD2. The V and J ends lost 0 bases and 5 bases, in that order; junction bases with no gene match: 12. Germline V lookup: CDR1 SGDLS, CDR2 YYNGEE. This CDR3 has 17 residues. The CDR3 loop reads CASSVVGGRHDVETQYF. The CDR3, as DNA: TGTGCCAGCAGCGTAGTTGGCGGGAGGCACGACGTTGAGACCCAGTACTTC.

This chain joins TRBV14 and TRBJ1-1; D possibly corresponds to TRBD1 (5 bases). Germline CDR1 and CDR2: SGHDN and FVKESK. The CDR3 extends over 13 amino acids. V was shortened by 3 bases and J by 7 bases, with 12 bases between the two germline ends. The CDR3 nucleotides are TGTGCCAGCAGCCACTCCGGGGGGGGTGAAGCTTTCTTT. Translation gives CASSHSGGGEAFF.

V and J are TRBV5-4 and TRBJ2-5; D remains unclear. Germline CDR1 SGHNT, CDR2 YYREEE (reference sequence). V lost 5 bases and J 7 bases, leaving 18 bases between the germline ends. This CDR3 comprises 14 residues. The CDR3 DNA follows: TGTGCCAGCAGTTACGGTACGGCGAGGATGACCCAGTACTTC. Its protein is CASSYGTARMTQYF.

The rearrangement uses TRBV30 and TRBJ1-1; the D is unclear. CDR3 size: 12 residues. Trimming left V 3 bases short and J 7 bases short, with 12 bases between. Per the germline V gene, CDR1 is GTSNPN and CDR2 is SVGIG (reference sequence). CDR3 nucleotides: TGTGCCTGGAGGCCGTCAGGAATTGAAGCTTTCTTT. Its protein product is CAWRPSGIEAFF.

The rearrangement links TRBV9 to TRBJ1-6, with a possible D match to TRBD1 (6 bases). The germline gives CDR1 SGDLS, CDR2 YYNGEE. This CDR3 comprises 16 residues. Trimming pared 0 bases from V and 8 bases from J, leaving 15 bases between. CDR3 DNA sequence: TGTGCCAGCAGCGTAGGGTCCCAAGGGGGGCATTCACCCCTCCACTTT. Its protein product is CASSVGSQGGHSPLHF.

The chain recombines TRBV5-1 with TRBJ1-1; no firm D call. V was pared by 0 bases and J by 5 bases, with 14 bases between. The germline gives CDR1 SGHRS, CDR2 YFSETQ. This CDR3 has 15 residues. CDR3 nucleotides: TGCGCCAGCAGCTTGGCCGAGTGGGAAGGGACTGAAGCTTTCTTT. This codes for CASSLAEWEGTEAFF.

This clone was observed once. The rearrangement uses TRBV5-6 and TRBJ2-1; D gene uncertain. This CDR3 is 13 amino acids long. Germline CDR1 and CDR2: SGHDT and YYEEEE. Trimming stripped 2 bases from V and 4 bases from J, with 7 bases between. The CDR3 DNA reads as TGTGCCAGCAGCTTATTTTTGTACAATGAGCAGTTCTTC. Protein: CASSLFLYNEQFF.

The V and J genes are TRBV27 and TRBJ1-6; TRBD1 matches at 8 bases. V shed 5 bases, J shed 12 bases, and the junction held 21 bases outside the gene matches. Germline loops: CDR1 MNHEY, CDR2 SMNVEV (reference sequence). The CDR3 extends over 18 amino acids. As DNA, the CDR3 is TGTGCCAGCAGTCAATATTTCCACTCCGCCAGGGGGCCAGGACCCCTCCACTTT. The encoded protein is CASSQYFHSARGPGPLHF.

The CDR3 DNA reads as TGTGCCAGCAGCCCCGGGGGGACAGGAGACAATGAGCAGTTCTTC. This encodes CASSPGGTGDNEQFF. The chain employs TRBV7-3 and TRBJ2-1; a possible D gene is TRBD1 (8 bases). The germline CDR1 and CDR2 sequences are SGHTA and FQGTGA. The CDR3 is 15 amino acids. With 5 bases removed from V and 5 bases from J, the gap between germline ends came to 16 bases.

The chain joins TRBV28 to TRBJ2-6, with D unclear. Germline CDR1 and CDR2: MDHEN and SYDVKM. This CDR3 comprises 15 residues. Trimming pared 2 bases from V and 0 bases from J, leaving 5 bases between. This chain's CDR3 is CASSLAGSGANVLTF. CDR3 nucleotides: TGTGCCAGCAGTTTAGCCGGCTCTGGGGCCAACGTCCTGACTTTC.

The chain employs TRBV11-2 and TRBJ2-5; no firm D call. V lost 7 bases and J 1 base, leaving 13 bases between the germline ends. The V gene's germline CDR1 is SGHAT and CDR2 FQNNGV. This CDR3 is 14 amino acids long. CDR3: CASTLGKGQETQYF. In DNA form, the CDR3 reads TGTGCCAGCACCCTAGGGAAGGGCCAAGAGACCCAGTACTTC. Full variable domain (remainder filled in from reference TRBV11-2 and TRBJ2-5): EAGVAQSPRYKIIEKRQSVAFWCNPISGHATLYWYQQILGQGPKLLIQFQNNGVVDDSQLPKDRFSAERLKGVDSTLKIQPAKLEDSAVYLCASTLGKGQETQYFGPGTRLLVL.

The rearrangement uses TRBV30 and TRBJ2-7, with TRBD2 as a possible D gene (6 bases). CDR3 size: 12 residues. V was trimmed by 4 bases and J by 7 bases, leaving 14 bases between them. Germline V CDR1 and CDR2: GTSNPN, SVGIG (reference sequence). The CDR3 protein is CAWTGGTREQYF. In DNA, the CDR3 is TGTGCCTGGACCGGCGGGACGCGGGAGCAGTACTTC.

The chain employs TRBV28 and TRBJ2-2; possibly TRBD2 for D (6 bases). V lost 4 bases and J 1 base, leaving 10 bases between the germline ends. CDR1 and CDR2 (germline): MDHEN, SYDVKM. The CDR3 has 15 amino acids. Here the CDR3 reads CASSWGSGNTGELFF. DNA of the CDR3: TGTGCCAGCAGTTGGGGTAGCGGGAACACCGGGGAGCTGTTTTTT. The full variable domain, completed using reference TRBV28 and TRBJ2-2, is DVKVTQSSRYLVKRTGEKVFLECVQDMDHENMFWYRQDPGLGLRLIYFSYDVKMKEKGDIPEGYSVSREKKERFSLILESASTNQTSMYLCASSWGSGNTGELFFGEGSRLTVL.

Only one count was recorded for this clone. The chain employs TRBV7-9 and TRBJ1-2; D unclear. Germline loops: CDR1 SEHNR, CDR2 FQNEAQ (reference sequence). Trimming took off 1 base at V and 4 bases at J, with 10 bases between the two ends. CDR3 size: 14 residues. The CDR3 is CASSLDSRVYGYTF. The CDR3 coding sequence is TGTGCCAGCAGCTTAGATTCTCGCGTCTATGGCTACACCTTC.